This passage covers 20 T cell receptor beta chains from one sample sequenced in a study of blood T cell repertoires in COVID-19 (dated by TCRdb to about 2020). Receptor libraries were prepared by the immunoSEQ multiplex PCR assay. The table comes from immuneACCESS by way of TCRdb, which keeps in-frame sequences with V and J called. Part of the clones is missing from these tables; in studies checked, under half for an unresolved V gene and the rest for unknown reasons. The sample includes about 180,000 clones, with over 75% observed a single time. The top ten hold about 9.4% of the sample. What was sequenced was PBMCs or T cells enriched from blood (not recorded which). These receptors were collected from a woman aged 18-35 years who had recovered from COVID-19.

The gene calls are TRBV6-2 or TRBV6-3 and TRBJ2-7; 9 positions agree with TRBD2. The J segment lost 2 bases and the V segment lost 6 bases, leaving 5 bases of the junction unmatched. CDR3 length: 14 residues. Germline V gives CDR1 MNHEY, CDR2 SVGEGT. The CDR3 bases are TGTGCCAGCAGCCCAAGCGGGGGGCCCTACGAGCAGTACTTC. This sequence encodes CASSPSGGPYEQYF.

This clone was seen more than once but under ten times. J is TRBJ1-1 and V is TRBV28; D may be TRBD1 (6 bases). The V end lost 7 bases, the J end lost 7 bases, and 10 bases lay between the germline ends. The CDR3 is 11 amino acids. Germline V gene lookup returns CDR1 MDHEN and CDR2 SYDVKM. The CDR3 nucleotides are TGTGCCAGCACGGGGGGCGTTGAAGCTTTCTTT. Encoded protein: CASTGGVEAFF.

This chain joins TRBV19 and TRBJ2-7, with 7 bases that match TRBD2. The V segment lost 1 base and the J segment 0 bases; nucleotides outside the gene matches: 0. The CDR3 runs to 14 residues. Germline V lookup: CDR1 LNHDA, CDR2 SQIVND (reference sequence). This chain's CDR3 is CASSIAGGSYEQYF. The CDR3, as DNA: TGTGCCAGTAGTATAGCGGGGGGCTCCTACGAGCAGTACTTC.

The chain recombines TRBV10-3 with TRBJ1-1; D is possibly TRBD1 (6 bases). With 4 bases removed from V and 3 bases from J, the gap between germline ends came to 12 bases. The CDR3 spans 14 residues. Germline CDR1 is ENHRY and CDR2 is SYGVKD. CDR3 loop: CAISGAGADTEAFF. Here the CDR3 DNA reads TGTGCCATCAGTGGCGCAGGGGCGGACACTGAAGCTTTCTTT.

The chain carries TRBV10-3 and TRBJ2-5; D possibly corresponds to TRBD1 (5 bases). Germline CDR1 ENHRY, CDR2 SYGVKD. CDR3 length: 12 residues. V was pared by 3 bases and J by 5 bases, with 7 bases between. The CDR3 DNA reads TGTGCCATCAGTGAAAGGGGCGAGACCCAGTACTTC. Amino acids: CAISERGETQYF.

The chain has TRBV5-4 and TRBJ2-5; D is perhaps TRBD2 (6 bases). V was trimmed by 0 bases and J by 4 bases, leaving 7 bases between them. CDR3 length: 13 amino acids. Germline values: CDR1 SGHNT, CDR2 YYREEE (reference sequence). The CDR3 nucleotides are TGTGCCAGCAGCTTGGGGGGGGTAGAGACCCAGTACTTC. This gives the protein CASSLGGVETQYF. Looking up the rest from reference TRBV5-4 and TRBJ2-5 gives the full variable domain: ETGVTQSPTHLIKTRGQQVTLRCSSQSGHNTVSWYQQALGQGPQFIFQYYREEENGRGNFPPRFSGLQFPNYSSELNVNALELDDSALYLCASSLGGVETQYFGPGTRLLVL.

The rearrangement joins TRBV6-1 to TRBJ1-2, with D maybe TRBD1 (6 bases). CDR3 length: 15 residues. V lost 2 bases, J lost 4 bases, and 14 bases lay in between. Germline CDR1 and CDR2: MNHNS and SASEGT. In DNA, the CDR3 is TGTGCCAGCAGTGAAACATCGACAGGCATCTATGGCTACACCTTC. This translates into CASSETSTGIYGYTF.

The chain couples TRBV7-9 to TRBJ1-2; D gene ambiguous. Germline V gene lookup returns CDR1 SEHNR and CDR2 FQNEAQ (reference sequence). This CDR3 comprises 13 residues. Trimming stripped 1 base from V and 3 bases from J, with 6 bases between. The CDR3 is CASSLGGDYGYTF. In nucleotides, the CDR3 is TGTGCCAGCAGCTTAGGGGGAGACTATGGCTACACCTTC.

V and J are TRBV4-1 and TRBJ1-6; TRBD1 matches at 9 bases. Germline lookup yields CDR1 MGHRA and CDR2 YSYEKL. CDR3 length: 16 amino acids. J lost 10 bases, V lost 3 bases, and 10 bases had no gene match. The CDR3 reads CASSHQRQGDYSPLHF. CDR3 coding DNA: TGCGCCAGCAGCCACCAACGACAGGGGGATTACTCACCCCTCCACTTT.

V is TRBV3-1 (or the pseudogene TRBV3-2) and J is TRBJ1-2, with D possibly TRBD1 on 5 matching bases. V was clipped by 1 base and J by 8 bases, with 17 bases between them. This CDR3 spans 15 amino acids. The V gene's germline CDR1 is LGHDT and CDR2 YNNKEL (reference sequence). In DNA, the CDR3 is TGTGCCAGCAGCCAAGGCGACAGCCGTGGGTTGGGCTACACCTTC. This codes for CASSQGDSRGLGYTF.

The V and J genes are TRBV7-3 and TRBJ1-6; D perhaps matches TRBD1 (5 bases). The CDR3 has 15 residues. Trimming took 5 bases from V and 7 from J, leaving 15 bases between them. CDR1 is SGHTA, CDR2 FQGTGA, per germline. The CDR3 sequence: CASSPNAGGNSPLHF. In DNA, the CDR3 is TGTGCCAGCAGCCCCAACGCGGGGGGGAATTCACCCCTCCACTTT.

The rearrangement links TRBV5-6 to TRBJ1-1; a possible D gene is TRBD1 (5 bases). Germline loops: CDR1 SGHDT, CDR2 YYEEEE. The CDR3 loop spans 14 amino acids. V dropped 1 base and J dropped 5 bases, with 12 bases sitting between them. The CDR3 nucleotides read TGTGCCAGCAGCTTGTATCAGGGCCTAACTGAAGCTTTCTTT. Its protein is CASSLYQGLTEAFF.

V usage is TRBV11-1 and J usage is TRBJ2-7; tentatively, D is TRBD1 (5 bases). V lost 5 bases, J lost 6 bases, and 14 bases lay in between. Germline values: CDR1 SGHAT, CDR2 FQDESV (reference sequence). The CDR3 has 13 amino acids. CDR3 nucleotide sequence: TGTGCCAGCAGCCCGTTGGGGCCGGGCGAGCAGTACTTC. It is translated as CASSPLGPGEQYF.

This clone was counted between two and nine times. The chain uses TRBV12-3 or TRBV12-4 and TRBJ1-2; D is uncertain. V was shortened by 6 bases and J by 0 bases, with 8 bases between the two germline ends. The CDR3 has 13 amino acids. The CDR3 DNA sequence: TGTGCCAGCAGCCCTAGCACTAACTATGGCTACACCTTC. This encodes CASSPSTNYGYTF.

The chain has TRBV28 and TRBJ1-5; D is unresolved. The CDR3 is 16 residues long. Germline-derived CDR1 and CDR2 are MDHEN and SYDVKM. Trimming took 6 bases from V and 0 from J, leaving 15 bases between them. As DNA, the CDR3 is TGTGCCAGCAGGACACCCGTGCCTTATAGCAATCAGCCCCAGCATTTT. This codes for CASRTPVPYSNQPQHF.

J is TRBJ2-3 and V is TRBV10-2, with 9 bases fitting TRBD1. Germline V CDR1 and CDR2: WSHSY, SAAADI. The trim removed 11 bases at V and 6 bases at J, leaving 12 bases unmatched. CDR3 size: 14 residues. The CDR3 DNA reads TGCGCCGCCCCACCGGGACAGGGTTCGGATACGCAGTATTTT. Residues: CAAPPGQGSDTQYF.

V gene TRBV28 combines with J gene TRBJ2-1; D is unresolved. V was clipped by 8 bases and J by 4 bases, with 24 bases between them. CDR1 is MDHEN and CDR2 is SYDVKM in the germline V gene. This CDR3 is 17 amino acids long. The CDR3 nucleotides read TGTGCCAGCGCGGCAGACGGTTACCGATCTACATACAATGAGCAGTTCTTC. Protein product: CASAADGYRSTYNEQFF.

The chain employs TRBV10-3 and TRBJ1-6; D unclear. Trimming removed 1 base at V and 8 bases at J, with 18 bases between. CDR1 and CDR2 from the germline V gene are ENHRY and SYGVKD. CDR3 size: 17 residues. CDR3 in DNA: TGTGCCATCAGTGAGTGGAGGTTACCCTCGCCCGATTCACCCCTCCACTTT. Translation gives CAISEWRLPSPDSPLHF.

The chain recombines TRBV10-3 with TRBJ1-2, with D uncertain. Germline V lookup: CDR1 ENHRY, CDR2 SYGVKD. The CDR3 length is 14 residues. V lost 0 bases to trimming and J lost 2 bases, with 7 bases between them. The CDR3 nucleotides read TGTGCCATCAGTGAGTCGTACAGAAACTATGGCTACACCTTC. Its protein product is CAISESYRNYGYTF.

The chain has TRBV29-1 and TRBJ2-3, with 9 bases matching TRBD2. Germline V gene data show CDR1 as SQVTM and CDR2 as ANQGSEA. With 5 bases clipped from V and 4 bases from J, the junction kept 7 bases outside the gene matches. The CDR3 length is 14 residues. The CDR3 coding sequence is TGCAGCGTTTTAGCGGGAGAAGGCTCAGATACGCAGTATTTT. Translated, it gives CSVLAGEGSDTQYF.